This T cell receptor (beta chain) derives from a study of graft-versus-host responses after intestinal transplantation (dated by TCRdb to the early 2020s). About the investigation overall: Multivisceral, liver-intestinal, or isolated intestinal transplants were received by the recipients. All recipients received anti-thymocyte globulin induction followed by maintenance tacrolimus and steroids for around three years. Bulk TCR-beta CDR3 sequencing was used to track graft-versus-host and host-versus-graft alloreactive T cell clones in the graft, circulation and bone marrow after intestinal transplantation. To identify alloreactive clones, pre-transplant mixed lymphocyte reaction products were sequenced and compared with unstimulated pre-transplant donor and recipient T cells. The cohort enrolled 20 to 25 intestinal transplant recipients including one retransplant, and 3 patients lacking pretransplant specimens were excluded. A peak of at least 4% donor T cells among recipient peripheral blood mononuclear cells was the definition used for donor T cell macrochimerism. Rather than being sequenced by the commercial service, samples from a few later patients were sequenced in-house on an Illumina MiSeq and processed with MiXCR. Points the paper makes about the study in general: In patients with donor T cell macrochimerism, the allografts had high GvH to HvG T cell clonal ratios. Early after transplant, peak levels of circulating GvH clones were found to be associated with declines in HvG clones. Conclusions were limited by the relatively low number and heterogeneity of intestinal transplant patients. GvH clones turned up in recipient bone marrow, with some appearing earlier in ileal mucosa or blood, a pattern consistent with an intestinal mucosal origin.

The germline V end is reduced by 4 bases and the J end by 10 bases; junction bases left unmatched: 6. Taken from cysteine to phenylalanine, the CDR3 has 14 residues. Only CDR3 DNA is held: 42 bases, read in frame from base 1. CDR1 and CDR2 are drawn from the germline V gene (reference sequence): SEHNR, FQNEAQ. With regard to this clone: The antigen it binds to is not known. Base-call qualities are not available, and no considerably larger clone is one nucleotide away.

The time point label on this specimen signifies: cells obtained before transplantation from donor or recipient. CD3+CD4+ and CD3+CD8+ populations were FACS-sorted from unstimulated pre-transplant donor and recipient cells taken from spleen or lymph nodes. The library was built by means of the immunoSEQ multiplex PCR assay. For most patients, genomic DNA was isolated with the Qiagen DNeasy Blood and Tissue Kit and shipped frozen to Adaptive Biotechnologies for TCR sequencing. High-throughput TCR-beta CDR3 sequencing of genomic DNA from most patients was performed by Adaptive Biotechnologies. Per the authors' processing: Adaptive's ImmunoSEQ software supplied the TCR sequencing data for 18 patients, while MiXCR and VDJtools were used to process three other patients. To correct CD4 versus CD8 sorting errors, any sequence found in both subsets at a frequency ratio below 5:1 was removed. CDR3 nucleotide sequences shared between donor and recipient were removed because the origin of such sequences could not be assigned. To count as alloreactive, a clone needed at least 2-fold expansion over unstimulated cells and a minimum CFSE-low frequency of 0.002% (template counts) or 0.001% (read counts). Clones were considered mappable if detected in sequenced pre-transplant spleen, lymph node, or MLR CFSE-low populations of the donor or recipient. The cumulative frequency of alloreactive clones was calculated as a percentage of all sequences, weighted by copy number. Here the immuneACCESS table is served through TCRdb, limited to in-frame sequences with V and J called. Missing clones are a known gap in these copies; in checked studies unresolved V genes cover under half, and the rest lacks a known reason. The D gene and trimming were derived from the DNA, and the V and J assignments and clone size from that table. Counted in this sample were 60,000 to 90,000 clones; around 91% of them appeared once. 1.3% of the sample belongs to the ten largest clones.

Sequenced material: unstimulated CD8+ T cells sorted from spleen or lymph node cells, taken before intestinal transplant. The chain was built from TRBV7-9 and TRBJ1-6, with 8 junctional bases fitting TRBD1. The receptor was isolated from a human donor who received an intestinal transplant. The CDR3 protein is CASSSGQGGSPLHF. The nucleotides are TGTGCCAGCAGCTCAGGACAGGGTGGATCACCCCTCCACTTT.